These T cell receptor beta chains were read from a single sample in a study of T cells in localized non-small cell lung cancer. Only in-frame clones appear in the TCRdb table, and some are missing; sequencing was by immunoSEQ multiplex PCR. The sample has roughly 61,000 clones, 75% to 85% seen once. Source: PBMCs, taken before any cancer treatment. These receptor sequences come from a man aged 40 to 75 with stage II lung adenocarcinoma. Both conserved end residues are part of each CDR3. Fields, in order: CDR3 length, D gene, J gene, V gene, clone size, CDR3 DNA, CDR3 protein. The D gene is left open where the match is weak. Some rows have no size entry. The others give once, few or many, or a class for an expanded clone.

length: 15; D: TRBD1; J: TRBJ1-2; V: TRBV15; size: NA; DNA: TGTGCCACCAGCAGAGAATCGACAGGGAAGTATGGCTACACCTTC; CDR3: CATSRESTGKYGYTF
length: 11; D: NA; J: TRBJ1-2; V: TRBV27; size: NA; DNA: TGTGCCAGCAGTTCCCTGCGCCACTACACCTTC; CDR3: CASSSLRHYTF
length: 15; D: TRBD1; J: TRBJ1-1; V: TRBV5-1; size: NA; DNA: TGCGCCAGCAGCCAGGGACAGCCAGTTAGTGCTGAAGCTTTCTTT; CDR3: CASSQGQPVSAEAFF
length: 16; D: NA; J: TRBJ2-7; V: TRBV6-5; size: NA; DNA: TGTGCCAGCAGTTACCGTACCGGTACAGGCGGCCACGAGCAGTACTTC; CDR3: CASSYRTGTGGHEQYF
length: 14; D: NA; J: TRBJ2-7; V: TRBV4-2; size: NA; DNA: TGTGCCAGCAGCCAAGATTGGACTTCCTACGAGCAGTACTTC; CDR3: CASSQDWTSYEQYF
length: 12; D: NA; J: TRBJ2-3; V: TRBV18; size: NA; DNA: TGTGCCAGCTCACCTACACGAGATACGCAGTATTTT; CDR3: CASSPTRDTQYF
length: 13; D: TRBD1; J: TRBJ2-4; V: TRBV29-1; size: NA; DNA: TGCAGCGTTGGGACAGGGTCGGGAAACATTCAGTACTTC; CDR3: CSVGTGSGNIQYF
length: 16; D: NA; J: TRBJ2-2; V: TRBV7-3; size: NA; DNA: TGTGCCAGCAGCTTAAATGCGGGGAGATTAACCGGGGAGCTGTTTTTT; CDR3: CASSLNAGRLTGELFF
length: 13; D: NA; J: TRBJ2-7; V: TRBV11-3; size: NA; DNA: TGTGCCAGCAGCTCCCTACGATCCCGCGAGCAGTACTTC; CDR3: CASSSLRSREQYF
length: 10; D: NA; J: TRBJ1-3; V: TRBV29-1; size: NA; DNA: TGCAGCGTTGAGGAAAACACCATATATTTT; CDR3: CSVEENTIYF
length: 14; D: TRBD1; J: TRBJ2-7; V: TRBV2; size: NA; DNA: TGTGCCAGCAGTGTTAGACAGGGGCTGCACGAGCAGTACTTC; CDR3: CASSVRQGLHEQYF
length: 16; D: NA; J: TRBJ2-1; V: TRBV7-2; size: NA; DNA: TGTGCCAGCAGCTTAGTGGCATCCTTTTTATACAATGAGCAGTTCTTC; CDR3: CASSLVASFLYNEQFF
length: 15; D: NA; J: TRBJ1-5; V: TRBV11-3; size: NA; DNA: TGTGCCAGCAGCTTAGACGGGAATAGCAATCAGCCCCAGCATTTT; CDR3: CASSLDGNSNQPQHF
length: 17; D: TRBD1; J: TRBJ2-2; V: TRBV5-1; size: once; DNA: TGCGCCAGCAGCTTGTCCGGGACAGGGTTGAACACCGGGGAGCTGTTTTTT; CDR3: CASSLSGTGLNTGELFF
length: 11; D: NA; J: TRBJ2-7; V: TRBV29-1; size: NA; DNA: TGCAGCGTTGAAACGAGGGGTCAGCAGTACTTC; CDR3: CSVETRGQQYF
length: 15; D: TRBD1; J: TRBJ2-7; V: TRBV6-1; size: NA; DNA: TGTGCCAGCAGTGCTATAAGGACAGGGGCCTACGAGCAGTACTTC; CDR3: CASSAIRTGAYEQYF
length: 14; D: TRBD2; J: TRBJ2-1; V: TRBV7-8; size: once; DNA: TGTGCCAGCAGCTTTTCCGGGACTACCAATGAGCAGTTCTTC; CDR3: CASSFSGTTNEQFF
length: 15; D: NA; J: TRBJ1-1; V: TRBV7-2; size: NA; DNA: TGTGCCAGCAGCATCTTCGGGACGGGGAACACTGAAGCTTTCTTT; CDR3: CASSIFGTGNTEAFF
length: 14; D: TRBD1; J: TRBJ1-1; V: TRBV5-4; size: NA; DNA: TGTGCCAGCAGCCCTGACAGGGGGAACACTGAAGCTTTCTTT; CDR3: CASSPDRGNTEAFF
length: 16; D: TRBD2; J: TRBJ2-1; V: TRBV9; size: NA; DNA: TGTGCCAGCAGCGTAACGACTAGCGGCTCCTACAATGAGCAGTTCTTC; CDR3: CASSVTTSGSYNEQFF
length: 14; D: NA; J: TRBJ2-6; V: TRBV10-3; size: NA; DNA: TGTGCCATCAGTGAAGAGGCTGGGGCCAACGTCCTGACTTTC; CDR3: CAISEEAGANVLTF
length: 14; D: NA; J: TRBJ2-1; V: TRBV9; size: NA; DNA: TGTGCCAGCAGTGTTAGGGCGGCCAACAATGAGCAGTTCTTC; CDR3: CASSVRAANNEQFF